The clone carrying this T cell receptor (beta chain) was recorded at least ten times. Construction of the TCRbeta library involved unique molecular identifiers. TCRdb called the PCR reads again in MiXCR, with one record for every CDR3 protein. The table has some 250,000 distinct CDR3 sequences, about 12% seen once. The data belong to a study of T-cell reconstitution after alpha-beta-depleted transplantation in children. The germline gives CDR1 SGDLS, CDR2 YYNGEE. The CDR3 sequence is 15 residues long. V was clipped by 0 bases and J by 3 bases; unmatched bases: 1. The sequenced sample was PBMCs from the stem cell graft donor, obtained from the stem cell graft. This chain uses TRBV9 with TRBJ2-7; 12 nucleotides agree with TRBD2. The TCR sequence derives from a human donor who donated a stem cell graft to a child with acute lymphoblastic leukemia. The CDR3 nucleotides are TGTGCCAGCAGCGTAGCGGGACTAGCGGGCTACGAGCAGTACTTC. This translates into CASSVAGLAGYEQYF. Full variable domain (outside the CDR3, taken from reference TRBV9 and TRBJ2-7): DSGVTQTPKHLITATGQRVTLRCSPRSGDLSVYWYQQSLDQGLQFLIQYYNGEERAKGNILERFSAQQFPDLHSELNLSSLELGDSALYFCASSVAGLAGYEQYFGPGTRLTVT.